Sequencing of this T cell receptor (beta chain) was carried out in a study of blood T cell repertoires in COVID-19. Study-level information: Sources were T cells, B-cell-depleted T cells, or PBMCs; the material itself was cDNA or gDNA.

This CDR3 contains 14 residues. Trimming pared 0 bases from V and 6 bases from J, leaving 9 bases between. The germline gives CDR1 MGHRA, CDR2 YSYEKL. Profiled with immunoSEQ multiplex PCR; TCRdb holds only in-frame clones, not every one. The data contain 470,000 or so clones, 80% to 90% of them singletons. The rearrangement links TRBV4-1 to TRBJ1-5; D ambiguous. The sequence came from a human donor in a cohort sampled during active COVID-19. Sequenced input: peripheral blood. The DNA for the CDR3 is TGCGCCAGCAGCCAAGATGAGGAGGGTCAGCCCCAGCATTTT. Protein sequence: CASSQDEEGQPQHF.